This is a list of T cell receptor beta chains from one sample in a study of CD8 T cells in ankylosing spondylitis. Via MiXCR, TCRdb re-called the 5' RACE reads, giving one row per CDR3 protein. The sample includes 350,000 to 450,000 distinct CDR3 sequences, 20% of them seen just once. The sequencing sample was made of blood, either unsorted or a sorted T cell fraction (not recorded which). These TCRs come from a male donor with ankylosing spondylitis or in good health (not recorded which). Each CDR3 is given with its conserved first and last residue. The D gene is left open where the match is weak. Clone size, where shown, is once, few, many, or a class for clones that have expanded.

>TRBV3-1|.|TRBJ2-7|few
TGTGCCAGCAGCCAAGATCCCAGGTCGTCCTCCGAGCAGTACTTC
CASSQDPRSSSEQYF
>TRBV2|.|TRBJ1-2|.
TGTGCCAGCAGTGGCTTTGGGATTCCGAACTATGGCTACACCTTC
CASSGFGIPNYGYTF
>TRBV13|TRBD1|TRBJ2-3|few
TGTGCCAGCAGCCCCACAGGGGGTGACACAGATACGCAGTATTTT
CASSPTGGDTDTQYF
>TRBV12-5|TRBD1|TRBJ2-1|.
TGTGCTAGTGGATACGCGGGACAGGGGGCAAATGAGCAGTTCTTC
CASGYAGQGANEQFF
>TRBV7-9|.|TRBJ1-5|few
TGTGCCAGCAGCCCAGTGACTAGCAATCAGCCCCAGCATTTT
CASSPVTSNQPQHF
>TRBV20-1|TRBD1|TRBJ2-7|few
TGCAGTGCTAGAGCCCAGGGGGACTACGAGCAGTACTTC
CSARAQGDYEQYF
>TRBV12-3/TRBV12-4|TRBD2|TRBJ2-1|.
TGTGCCAGCAGCCAACTTTCGGCGGGGGGGCCGCATGAGCAGTTCTTC
CASSQLSAGGPHEQFF
>TRBV4-1|.|TRBJ1-2|few
TGCGCCAGCAGCCAAGGGACGGGTGGCTACACCTTC
CASSQGTGGYTF
>TRBV20-1|.|TRBJ2-2|few
TGCAGTGCTAGAGATCCGATGGGCGGGGAGCTGTTTTTT
CSARDPMGGELFF
>TRBV12-3/TRBV12-4|.|TRBJ1-1|few
TGTGCCAGCAGTTTAGGGTGGGACGGATTGAACACTGAAGCTTTCTTT
CASSLGWDGLNTEAFF
>TRBV6-2/TRBV6-3|TRBD1|TRBJ1-1|few
TGTGCCAGCAGCCGCAGGGGGCACACTGAAGCTTTCTTT
CASSRRGHTEAFF
>TRBV12-3/TRBV12-4|.|TRBJ1-6|few
TGTGCCAGCAGTTTCTCGGCTTCTTCACCCCTCCACTTT
CASSFSASSPLHF
>TRBV27|.|TRBJ2-1|.
TGTGCCAGCAGTTTTGGGACCACCTACAATGAGCAGTTCTTC
CASSFGTTYNEQFF
>TRBV6-6|.|TRBJ2-7|.
TGTGCCAGCAGCTCGTTAGGGTTTAGCGAGCAGTACTTC
CASSSLGFSEQYF
>TRBV5-1|.|TRBJ2-5|.
TGCGCCAGCAGCTTGACGAGGGAGACCCAGTACTTC
CASSLTRETQYF
>TRBV12-3/TRBV12-4|.|TRBJ2-7|.
TGTGCCAGCAGTTTTGTAATACAGACCTACGAGCAGTACTTC
CASSFVIQTYEQYF
>TRBV2|.|TRBJ2-2|.
TGTGCCAGCAGTGGGACTTATACCGGGGAGCTGTTTTTT
CASSGTYTGELFF
>TRBV4-1|.|TRBJ2-5|few
TGCGCCAGCAGCCAAGATCCCGCGTGGACCCAGTACTTC
CASSQDPAWTQYF
>TRBV3-1|TRBD1|TRBJ2-3|few
TGTGCCAGCAGCCCCCGACAGGGTCCCTCCACAGATACGCAGTATTTT
CASSPRQGPSTDTQYF
>TRBV7-9|.|TRBJ2-7|.
TGTGCCAGCAGATTAGGTGGTGACGAGCAGTACTTC
CASRLGGDEQYF
>TRBV10-2|.|TRBJ2-3|.
TGCGCCAGCAGTGAGCACCCGGGAGATACGCAGTATTTT
CASSEHPGDTQYF
>TRBV21-1|.|TRBJ2-2|few
TGTGCCAGCAGCAAAGGAACTAGCGGGGGCAGCGGGGAGCTGTTTTTT
CASSKGTSGGSGELFF
>TRBV29-1|.|TRBJ1-1|.
TGCAGCGCCCTAAACAGGGTCACTGAAGCTTTCTTT
CSALNRVTEAFF
>TRBV7-7|.|TRBJ2-1|.
TGTGCCAGCAGCACGGGCCCTTCCTACAATGAGCAGTTCTTC
CASSTGPSYNEQFF
>TRBV12-3/TRBV12-4|.|TRBJ2-2|.
TGTGCCAGCAGTTTTGACGTGAACACCGGGGAGCTGTTTTTT
CASSFDVNTGELFF
>TRBV7-2|.|TRBJ2-7|.
TGTGCCAGCAGCTCAGGACACCTTACCCGATACGAGCAGTACTTC
CASSSGHLTRYEQYF
>TRBV5-6|.|TRBJ2-7|few
TGTGCCAGCAGCCTGACCAAAACCTCCGAGCAGTACTTC
CASSLTKTSEQYF
>TRBV12-3/TRBV12-4|.|TRBJ1-3|.
TGTGCCAGCAGTCTCTTTGGGACACTTGGAAACACCATATATTTT
CASSLFGTLGNTIYF
>TRBV12-3/TRBV12-4|.|TRBJ1-4|few
TGTGCCAGCAGCCCCTCTACCGAGCGGCAACTGTTTTTT
CASSPSTERQLFF
>TRBV12-3/TRBV12-4|.|TRBJ1-1|many
TGTGCCAGCAGCCCGGGCACTGAAGCTTTCTTT
CASSPGTEAFF
>TRBV14|TRBD1|TRBJ2-3|few
TGTGCCAGCAGCCAAGGACCCCGCGACAGGGCAGATACGCAGTATTTT
CASSQGPRDRADTQYF
>TRBV7-9|.|TRBJ1-1|.
TGTGCCAGCAGCTTAGGGTCGATGGGCGCTGAAGCTTTCTTT
CASSLGSMGAEAFF
>TRBV12-3/TRBV12-4|.|TRBJ2-5|few
TGTGCCAGCAGTTTGGGTGCGACCCAAGAGACCCAGTACTTC
CASSLGATQETQYF
>TRBV6-2/TRBV6-3|TRBD1|TRBJ1-2|.
TGTGCCAGCAGTTACTCGAGGACAGGGGGCCTAGCTAACTATGGCTACACCTTC
CASSYSRTGGLANYGYTF
>TRBV20-1|.|TRBJ2-2|.
TGCAGTGCTAGACCCGGGACGGTGAACACCGGGGAGCTGTTTTTT
CSARPGTVNTGELFF
>TRBV11-2|.|TRBJ2-5|.
TGTGCCACCGCGGGGCTGCAAGAGACCCAGTACTTC
CATAGLQETQYF
>TRBV7-9|.|TRBJ2-7|.
TGTGCCAGCAGCTTAGAGGCTACAAAAGCGGACTTC
CASSLEATKADF
>TRBV20-1|.|TRBJ2-2|.
TGCAGTGCTAGCCCAGCGGTCGGGGAGCTGTTTTTT
CSASPAVGELFF
>TRBV4-1|TRBD1|TRBJ2-5|few
TGCGCCAGCAGCCAGGGTAGGGGGCCGGAAGAGACCCAGTACTTC
CASSQGRGPEETQYF
>TRBV5-1|.|TRBJ2-5|.
TGCGCCAGCAGACTTACCGGAGAGACCCAGTACTTC
CASRLTGETQYF
>TRBV7-9|.|TRBJ1-1|.
TGTGCCAGCAGCTTTAGTACCACTGAAGCTTTCTTT
CASSFSTTEAFF
>TRBV5-5|TRBD1|TRBJ2-7|few
TGTGCCAGCAGCTTCCTGAACAGGGGCTACGAGCAGTACTTC
CASSFLNRGYEQYF